This is a list of T cell receptor beta chains from one sample in a study of shared clonotypes between healthy human individuals. Measured with immunoSEQ multiplex PCR; TCRdb has only the in-frame clones, and not every one. Here the sample spans roughly 810,000 clones, around 96% being singletons. Sequenced input: naive CD8+ T cells sorted from blood. These receptors were collected from a man under 40 in good health. The CDR3 runs from the conserved cysteine through the conserved F or W.

J gene,V gene,CDR3 protein
TRBJ2-5,TRBV13,CASCAQFQETQYF
TRBJ2-1,TRBV11-2,CASQGLAENEQFF
TRBJ1-2,TRBV7-2,CASSLAGRDGIYGYTF
TRBJ2-2,TRBV6-1,CASALANTGELFF
TRBJ1-4,TRBV6-6,CASRSRGPNEKLFF
TRBJ2-3,TRBV10-1,CASSESRLVTDTQYF
TRBJ2-7,TRBV5-1,CASSLNPGLVEEQYF
TRBJ2-3,TRBV6-1,CEVRLADTQYF
TRBJ2-5,TRBV27,CASRSGTKETQYF
TRBJ1-2,TRBV9,CASSVQASNYGYTF
TRBJ1-3,TRBV27,CASSDRGYSGNTIYF
TRBJ2-2,TRBV28,CASSWTGGTRSHTGELFF
TRBJ2-7,TRBV4-1,CASSQPGLAYEQYF
TRBJ1-1,TRBV7-2,CASSLVLGNTEAFF